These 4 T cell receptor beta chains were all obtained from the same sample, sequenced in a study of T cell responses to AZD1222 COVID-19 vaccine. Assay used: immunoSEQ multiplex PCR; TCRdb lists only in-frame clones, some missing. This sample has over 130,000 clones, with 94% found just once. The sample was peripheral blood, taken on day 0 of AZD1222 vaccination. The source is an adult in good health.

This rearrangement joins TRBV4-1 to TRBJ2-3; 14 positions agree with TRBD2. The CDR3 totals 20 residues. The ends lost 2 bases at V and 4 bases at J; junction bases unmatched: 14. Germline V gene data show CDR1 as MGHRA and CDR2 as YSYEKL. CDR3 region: CASSQLPGLAGGLAADTQYF. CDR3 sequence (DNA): TGCGCCAGCAGCCAACTTCCCGGACTAGCGGGGGGCCTAGCGGCAGATACGCAGTATTTT.

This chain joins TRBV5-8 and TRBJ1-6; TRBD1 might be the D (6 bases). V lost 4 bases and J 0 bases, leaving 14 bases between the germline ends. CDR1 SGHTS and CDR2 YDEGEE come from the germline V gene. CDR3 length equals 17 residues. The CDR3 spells CASSGGTRSSYNSPLHF. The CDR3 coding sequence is TGTGCCAGCAGCGGCGGGACACGCAGCTCCTATAATTCACCCCTCCACTTT.

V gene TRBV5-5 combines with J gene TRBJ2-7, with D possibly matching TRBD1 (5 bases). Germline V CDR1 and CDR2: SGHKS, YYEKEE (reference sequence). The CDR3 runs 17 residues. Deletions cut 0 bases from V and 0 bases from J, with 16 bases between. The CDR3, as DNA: TGTGCCAGCAGCTTGGCCAGTGACAGACGGAGCTCCTACGAGCAGTACGTC. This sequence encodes CASSLASDRRSSYEQYV.

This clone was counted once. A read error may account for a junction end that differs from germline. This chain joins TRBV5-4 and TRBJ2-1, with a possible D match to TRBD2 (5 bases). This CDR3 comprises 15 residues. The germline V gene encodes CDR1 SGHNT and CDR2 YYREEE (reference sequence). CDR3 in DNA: TGTGCCAGCAGTTTGGACTCACCTGGGGACAATGAGCAGTTCTTC. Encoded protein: CASSLDSPGDNEQFF.